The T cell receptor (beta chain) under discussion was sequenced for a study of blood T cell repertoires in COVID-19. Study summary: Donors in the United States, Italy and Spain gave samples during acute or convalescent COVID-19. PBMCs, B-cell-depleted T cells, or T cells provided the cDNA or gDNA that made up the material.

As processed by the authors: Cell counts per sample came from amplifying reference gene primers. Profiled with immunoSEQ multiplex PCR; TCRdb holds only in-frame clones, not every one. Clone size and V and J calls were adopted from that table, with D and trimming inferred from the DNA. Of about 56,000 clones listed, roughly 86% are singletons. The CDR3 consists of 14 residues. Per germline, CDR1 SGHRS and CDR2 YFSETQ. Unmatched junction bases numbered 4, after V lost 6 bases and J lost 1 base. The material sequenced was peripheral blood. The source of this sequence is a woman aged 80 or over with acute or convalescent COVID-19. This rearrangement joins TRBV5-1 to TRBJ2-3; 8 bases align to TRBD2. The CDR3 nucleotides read TGCGCCAGCACCAGAGCGGGGGGCACAGATACGCAGTATTTT. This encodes CASTRAGGTDTQYF. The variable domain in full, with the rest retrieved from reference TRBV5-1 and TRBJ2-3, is KAGVTQTPRYLIKTRGQQVTLSCSPISGHRSVSWYQQTPGQGLQFLFEYFSETQRNKGNFPGRFSGRQFSNSRSEMNVSTLELGDSALYLCASTRAGGTDTQYFGPGTRLTVL.